What follows is one T cell receptor beta chain and its context. The record originates from a study of blood T cell repertoires in COVID-19. Libraries were prepared by immunoSEQ multiplex PCR; TCRdb keeps only in-frame clonotypes and omits some of them. The sample consists of 350,000 or so clones, 65% to 90% of them appearing once. Germline V gene lookup returns CDR1 SEHNR and CDR2 FQNEAQ (reference sequence). V gave up 6 bases and J gave up 1 base, with 21 bases separating them. This CDR3 comprises 17 residues. The source of this sequence is a middle-aged woman with acute COVID-19. The chain is built from TRBV7-9 and TRBJ1-1, with TRBD1 as a possible D gene (5 bases). The specimen was PBMCs or T cells enriched from blood (not recorded which). This CDR3 is CASSRGTSGLENTEAFF. CDR3 bases: TGTGCCAGCAGTCGCGGAACCTCAGGGCTCGAGAACACTGAAGCTTTCTTT. The full variable domain, in which reference TRBV7-9 and TRBJ1-1 provide the parts outside the CDR3, is DTGVSQNPRHKITKRGQNVTFRCDPISEHNRLYWYRQTLGQGPEFLTYFQNEAQLEKSRLLSDRFSAERPKGSFSTLEIQRTEQGDSAMYLCASSRGTSGLENTEAFFGQGTRLTVV.